One sample yielded the 3 T cell receptor beta chains listed below, sequenced in a study of OX40 agonist ivuxolimab in advanced cancers. The library relied on the immunoSEQ multiplex PCR assay. TCRdb provides this immuneACCESS table in a form limited to in-frame rearrangements. Some clones are lacking; in checked studies, under half of them reflect an unresolved V gene, and why the rest are absent is not known. Within this sample are about 52,000 clones, with around four fifths of them counted one time only. The ten top clones hold around an eighth of the sample. The starting material was CD4+ or CD8+ T cells sorted from blood, obtained in a trial of the OX40 agonist ivuxolimab. These receptors came from an adult with an advanced solid tumor such as melanoma, head and neck, liver or kidney cancer.

This clone was observed a few times. This chain joins TRBV5-1 and TRBJ2-7; D gene unclear. The CDR3 contains 13 residues. The germline CDR1 and CDR2 sequences are SGHRS and YFSETQ. V gave up 0 bases and J gave up 3 bases, with 7 bases separating them. In DNA form, the CDR3 reads TGCGCCAGCAGCTTGGGCAACAACTACGAGCAGTACTTC. This codes for CASSLGNNYEQYF.

This rearrangement joins TRBV9 to TRBJ1-5; TRBD1 might be the D (5 bases). The CDR3 consists of 13 residues. In germline, CDR1 is SGDLS, CDR2 YYNGEE. Trimming left V 4 bases short and J 5 bases short, with 10 bases between. The DNA of the CDR3 is TGTGCCAGCAGCAGGGGAAGGGATCAGCCCCAGCATTTT. Its translation is CASSRGRDQPQHF.

The chain employs TRBV28 and TRBJ1-4; tentatively, D is TRBD1 (5 bases). Germline loops: CDR1 MDHEN, CDR2 SYDVKM. Trimming removed 3 bases at V and 11 bases at J, with 10 bases between. CDR3 length equals 12 residues. This chain's CDR3 is CASSLKGPKLFF. The DNA of the CDR3 is TGTGCCAGCAGTTTGAAGGGACCCAAACTGTTTTTT.